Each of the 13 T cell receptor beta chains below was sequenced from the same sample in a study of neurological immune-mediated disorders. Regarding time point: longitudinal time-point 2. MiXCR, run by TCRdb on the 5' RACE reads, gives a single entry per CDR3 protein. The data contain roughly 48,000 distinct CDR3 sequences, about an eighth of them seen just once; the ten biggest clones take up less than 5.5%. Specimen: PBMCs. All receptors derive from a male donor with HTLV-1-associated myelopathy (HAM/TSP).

This CDR3 reads CASSSPTGNTEAFF. The CDR3 DNA sequence: TGCGCCAGCAGCTCACCCACAGGAAACACTGAAGCTTTCTTT. The genes are TRBV5-1 and TRBJ1-1; possible D gene TRBD1, 5 bases. The germline V gene has CDR1 SGHRS and CDR2 YFSETQ. Trimming pared 3 bases from V and 2 bases from J, leaving 11 bases between. The CDR3 length is 14 residues.

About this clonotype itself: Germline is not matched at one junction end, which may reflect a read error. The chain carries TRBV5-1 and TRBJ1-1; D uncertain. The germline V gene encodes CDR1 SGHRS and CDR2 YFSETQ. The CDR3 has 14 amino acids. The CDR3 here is CASSLASRNTEGFF. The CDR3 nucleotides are TGCGCCAGCAGCTTGGCCTCACGAAACACTGAAGGTTTCTTT.

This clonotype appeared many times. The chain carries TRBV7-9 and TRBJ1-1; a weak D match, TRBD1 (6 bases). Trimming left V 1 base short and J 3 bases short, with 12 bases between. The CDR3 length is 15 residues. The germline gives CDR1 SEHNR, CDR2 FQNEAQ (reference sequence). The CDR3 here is CASSLGVQGYTEAFF. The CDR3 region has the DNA TGTGCCAGCAGCTTAGGAGTTCAGGGGTACACTGAAGCTTTCTTT. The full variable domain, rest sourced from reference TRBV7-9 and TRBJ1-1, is DTGVSQNPRHKITKRGQNVTFRCDPISEHNRLYWYRQTLGQGPEFLTYFQNEAQLEKSRLLSDRFSAERPKGSFSTLEIQRTEQGDSAMYLCASSLGVQGYTEAFFGQGTRLTVV.

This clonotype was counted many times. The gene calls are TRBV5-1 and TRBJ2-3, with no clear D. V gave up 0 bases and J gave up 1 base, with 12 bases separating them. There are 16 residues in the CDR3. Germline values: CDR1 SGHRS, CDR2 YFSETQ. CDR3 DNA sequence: TGCGCCAGCAGCTTGGCTGGAGCGTTACGCACAGATACGCAGTATTTT. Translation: CASSLAGALRTDTQYF. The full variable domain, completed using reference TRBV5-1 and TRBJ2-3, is KAGVTQTPRYLIKTRGQQVTLSCSPISGHRSVSWYQQTPGQGLQFLFEYFSETQRNKGNFPGRFSGRQFSNSRSEMNVSTLELGDSALYLCASSLAGALRTDTQYFGPGTRLTVL.

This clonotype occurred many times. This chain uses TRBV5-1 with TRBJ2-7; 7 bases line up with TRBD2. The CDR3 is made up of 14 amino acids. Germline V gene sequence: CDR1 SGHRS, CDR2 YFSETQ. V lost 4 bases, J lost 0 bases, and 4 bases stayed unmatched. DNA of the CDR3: TGCGCCAGCAGCAGAGGGGACTACTCCTACGAGCAGTACTTC. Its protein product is CASSRGDYSYEQYF.

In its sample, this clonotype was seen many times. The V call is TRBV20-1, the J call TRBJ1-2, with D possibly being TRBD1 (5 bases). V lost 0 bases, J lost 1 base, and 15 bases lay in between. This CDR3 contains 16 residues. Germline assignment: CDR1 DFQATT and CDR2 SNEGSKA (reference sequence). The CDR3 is CSARDFRSGSNYGYTF. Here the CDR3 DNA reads TGCAGTGCTAGAGATTTCCGGTCAGGGAGTAACTATGGCTACACCTTC.

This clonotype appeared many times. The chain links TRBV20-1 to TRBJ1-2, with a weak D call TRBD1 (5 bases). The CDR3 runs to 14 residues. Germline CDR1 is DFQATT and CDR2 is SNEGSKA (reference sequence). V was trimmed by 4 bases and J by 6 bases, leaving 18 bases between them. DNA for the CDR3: TGCAGTGCTACACATGGGTGGGGGTCTGATGGCTACACCTTC. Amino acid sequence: CSATHGWGSDGYTF.

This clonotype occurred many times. As DNA, the CDR3 is TGTGCCAGCAGCCCTCTTTCAGGGACGAACTATGGCTACACCTTC. Protein product: CASSPLSGTNYGYTF. This chain links TRBV7-6 with TRBJ1-2; TRBD1 might be the D (5 bases). The germline V gene has CDR1 SGHVS and CDR2 FNYEAQ. The CDR3 totals 15 residues. V lost 5 bases and J lost 2, with 15 bases in between. The whole variable domain, remainder taken from reference TRBV7-6 and TRBJ1-2, is GAGVSQSPRYKVTKRGQDVALRCDPISGHVSLYWYRQALGQGPEFLTYFNYEAQQDKSGLPNDRFSAERPEGSISTLTIQRTEQRDSAMYRCASSPLSGTNYGYTFGSGTRLTVV.

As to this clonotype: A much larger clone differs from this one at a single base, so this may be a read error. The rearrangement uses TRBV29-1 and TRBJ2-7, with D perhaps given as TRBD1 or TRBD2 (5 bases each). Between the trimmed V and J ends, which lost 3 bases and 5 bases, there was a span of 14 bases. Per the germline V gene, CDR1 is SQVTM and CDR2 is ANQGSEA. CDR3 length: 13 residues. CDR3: CSVDTGRNNEQYF. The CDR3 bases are TGCAGCGTTGACACGGGACGGAACAACGAGCAGTACTTC.

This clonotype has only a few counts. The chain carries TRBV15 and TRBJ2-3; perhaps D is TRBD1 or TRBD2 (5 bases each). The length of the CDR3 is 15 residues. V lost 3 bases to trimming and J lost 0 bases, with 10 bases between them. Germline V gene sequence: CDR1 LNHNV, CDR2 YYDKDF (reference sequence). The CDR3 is CATSSAGASTDTQYF. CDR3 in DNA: TGTGCCACCAGCAGTGCCGGGGCTAGCACAGATACGCAGTATTTT.

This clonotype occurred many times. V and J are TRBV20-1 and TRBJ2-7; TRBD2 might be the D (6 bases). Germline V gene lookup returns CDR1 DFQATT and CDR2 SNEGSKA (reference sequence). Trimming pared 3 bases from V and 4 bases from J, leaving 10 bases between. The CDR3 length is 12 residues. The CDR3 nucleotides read TGCAGTGCTAGTGGGGCGGGGTACGAGCAGTACTTC. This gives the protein CSASGAGYEQYF.

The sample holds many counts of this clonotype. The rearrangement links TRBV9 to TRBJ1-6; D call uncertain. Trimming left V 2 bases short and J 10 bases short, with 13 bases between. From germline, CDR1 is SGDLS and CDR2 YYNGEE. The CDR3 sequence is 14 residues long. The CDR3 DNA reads TGTGCCAGCAGCGTGGGGATATGGGAATCACCCCTCCACTTT. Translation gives CASSVGIWESPLHF.

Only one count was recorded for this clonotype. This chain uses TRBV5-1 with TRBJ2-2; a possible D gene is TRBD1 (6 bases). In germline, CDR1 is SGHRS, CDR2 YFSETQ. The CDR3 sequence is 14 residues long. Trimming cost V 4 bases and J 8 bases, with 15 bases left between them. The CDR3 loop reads CASSKQGSKGELFF. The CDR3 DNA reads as TGCGCCAGCAGCAAACAGGGAAGTAAAGGGGAGCTGTTTTTT.